A single TCR beta chain is shown here with its context. Its cognate antigen is unknown. The data were taken from a study of T cells in tumors after PD-1 blockade. Overall study: Some patients also took daily vismodegib 150 mg during anti-PD-1 treatment.

Only in-frame clones appear in the TCRdb table, and some are missing; sequencing was by immunoSEQ multiplex PCR. The data show approximately 60,000 clones, 80% seen once. Germline lookup yields CDR1 SGHNT and CDR2 YYREEE (reference sequence). Deletions cut 6 bases from V and 3 bases from J, with 15 bases between. This CDR3 region has 15 residues. Findings and limits, study-wide: Some novel exhausted tumor clones appeared in pre-treatment blood, suggesting peripheral recruitment.

This receptor was obtained from a human donor with basal cell carcinoma. The chain is built from TRBV5-4 and TRBJ1-4, with TRBD1 as a possible D gene (6 bases). This specimen consisted of PBMCs, obtained before anti-PD-1 treatment. The CDR3: CASKTGVGANEKLFF. In DNA, the CDR3 is TGTGCCAGCAAGACAGGTGTTGGTGCTAATGAAAAACTGTTTTTT. The variable domain in full, completed from reference TRBV5-4 and TRBJ1-4, reads ETGVTQSPTHLIKTRGQQVTLRCSSQSGHNTVSWYQQALGQGPQFIFQYYREEENGRGNFPPRFSGLQFPNYSSELNVNALELDDSALYLCASKTGVGANEKLFFGSGTQLSVL.